This section outlines one T cell receptor (beta chain) sequence together with its context. The antigen remains undetermined. These data are taken from a study of shared clonotypes between healthy human individuals. Across the study: CD8 memory received one plate per donor, CD8 naive two, CD4 memory three and CD4 naive three.

V was trimmed by 2 bases and J by 0 bases, leaving 7 bases between them. The CDR3 consists of 15 residues. Germline V lookup: CDR1 ENHRY, CDR2 SYGVKD. The study's findings and limits: Richness estimates generally favored naive over memory subsets. Expectations were that clonotype sharing among donors would be affected by sequencing depth.

TCRdb's table, derived via immunoSEQ multiplex PCR, lists solely in-frame clones and lacks some. The sample includes approximately 980,000 clones, around three quarters of them seen just once. The receptor was derived from a man younger than 35 in good health. Sequenced sample: memory CD4+ T cells sorted from blood. Subset meaning: CD45RA-negative fraction. The chain joins TRBV10-3 to TRBJ1-4; D not certain. CDR3 sequence: CAISETSATNEKLFF. The CDR3 coding sequence is TGTGCCATCAGTGAGACGTCTGCAACTAATGAAAAACTGTTTTTT.